This TCR beta chain was obtained from a study of T-cell reconstitution after alpha-beta-depleted transplantation in children. Library preparation (for TCRbeta) was performed with unique molecular identifiers. TCRdb re-called the PCR reads with MiXCR, one entry per CDR3 protein. The data contain nearly 550,000 distinct CDR3 sequences, approximately 20% of them singletons. This clonotype was counted ten times or more. This CDR3 is built from 11 residues. V was cut by 1 base and J by 8 bases, with 4 bases left in between. Germline CDR1 LGHDT, CDR2 YNNKEL (reference sequence). J is TRBJ2-3 and V is TRBV3-1; the D is unclear. This specimen was PBMCs from the stem cell graft donor, taken from the stem cell graft. The sequence derives from a human donor who donated a stem cell graft to a child with acute lymphoblastic leukemia. CDR3 residues: CASSQGSTQYF. The DNA for the CDR3 is TGTGCCAGCAGCCAAGGGAGTACGCAGTATTTT.